The present TCR beta chain was sequenced within a study of blood T cell repertoires in COVID-19. For the study at large: PBMCs, B-cell-depleted T cells, or T cells provided the cDNA or gDNA that made up the material.

Everyone who took part was roughly 18 to 89 years old, and they came from about 23 US areas. Assignments of participants to cohorts depended upon their own reported clinical history. Per the study methods: The assay estimated nucleated cells by amplifying reference gene primers. Sequenced by immunoSEQ multiplex PCR; TCRdb stores in-frame clones only, minus some. The V and J calls and clone size are taken from that table; D and trimming were inferred from the DNA. This sample has fewer than 350,000 clones; 90% occur once, and the top ten carry less than 2%. V lost 8 bases and J lost 0; bases outside the gene matches: 10. The CDR3 is 15 residues long. CDR1 and CDR2 (germline): MDHEN, SYDVKM.

Sequenced material: PBMCs or T cells enriched from blood (not recorded which). The chain employs TRBV28 and TRBJ2-7; TRBD2 agrees at 7 bases. The sequence was obtained from a young woman with acute COVID-19. The CDR3, as DNA: TGTGCCAGCGACTCTAGCGGCCCAAGCTCCTACGAGCAGTACTTC. Translation gives CASDSSGPSSYEQYF.